This entry lists 9 T cell receptor beta chains sequenced from one sample in a study of vaccination and CD4 T cells after COVID-19. These receptors lack a known antigen. At the Johns Hopkins FTIC core, DNA taken from cultured CD4+ T cells was sequenced by way of the Oncomine TCR Beta short-read assay. TCRdb processed the PCR reads anew with MiXCR; each CDR3 protein has one entry. This sample has just under 20,000 distinct CDR3 sequences; around 43% occur once, and the top ten carry roughly 4%. Specified treatment: approximately 10-day PBMC culture with coronavirus spike peptide pools or control peptides (ViraFEST assay). The starting material was CD4+ T cells from blood, cultured in vitro, obtained before SARS-CoV-2 vaccination. The receptors here all came from a human donor who had recovered from COVID-19.

This chain joins TRBV7-2 and TRBJ1-2; D ambiguous. CDR1 is SGHTA and CDR2 is FQGNSA in the germline V gene. The CDR3 consists of 14 residues. Deletions cut 1 base from V and 7 bases from J, with 13 bases between. The CDR3 region has the DNA TGTGCCAGCAGCTTAGAACCGCAGCGGGGTGGCTACACCTTC. Translation: CASSLEPQRGGYTF.

This sequence joins TRBV19 and TRBJ2-2; possibly TRBD2 for D (5 bases). V shed 4 bases and J shed 5 bases, with 17 bases lying between them. Germline values: CDR1 LNHDA, CDR2 SQIVND (reference sequence). This CDR3 is built from 16 residues. The CDR3 DNA is TGTGCCAGTAGTAGCCTTTCCGGGGAAGCTACCGGGGAGCTGTTTTTT. This sequence encodes CASSSLSGEATGELFF.

The rearrangement links TRBV7-3 to TRBJ2-3, with D perhaps assigned TRBD1 or TRBD2 (5 bases each). The V end was cut by 2 bases, the J end by 0 bases, with 9 bases between. Per the germline V gene, CDR1 is SGHTA and CDR2 is FQGTGA. CDR3 length: 15 amino acids. The chain's CDR3 is CASSLAGGSTDTQYF. The CDR3 DNA reads as TGTGCCAGCAGCTTAGCTGGGGGTAGCACAGATACGCAGTATTTT.

The chain is built from TRBV20-1 and TRBJ2-1; D remains unclear. CDR3 length: 14 amino acids. V lost 6 bases and J lost 0, with 12 bases in between. Germline-derived CDR1 and CDR2 are DFQATT and SNEGSKA (reference sequence). CDR3 in amino acids: CSAVGLRSYNEQFF. CDR3 nucleotides: TGCAGTGCCGTGGGGTTACGCTCCTACAATGAGCAGTTCTTC.

This sequence joins TRBV6-1 and TRBJ1-6; D not resolved. V lost 2 bases, J lost 9 bases, and 11 bases lay in between. Germline V gene sequence: CDR1 MNHNS, CDR2 SASEGT. The CDR3 consists of 14 residues. The CDR3 region is CASSESGFRSPLHF. The CDR3 nucleotides are TGTGCCAGCAGTGAAAGCGGGTTTCGTTCACCCCTCCACTTT.

This clonotype was detected a few times. DNA of the CDR3: TGTGCCAGCAGCCGGACTAGCGGGGGGGCCCAAAACATTCAGTACTTC. As protein: CASSRTSGGAQNIQYF. The chain uses TRBV7-2 and TRBJ2-4; TRBD2 agrees at 15 bases. Looked up from germline, CDR1 is SGHTA and CDR2 is FQGNSA. Germline trimming cut 5 bases from V and 5 bases from J; bases unmatched to any gene: 4. This CDR3 is 16 amino acids long.

This chain connects TRBV19 to TRBJ1-5; possible D gene TRBD1, 5 bases. CDR3 length: 14 amino acids. Per germline, CDR1 LNHDA and CDR2 SQIVND (reference sequence). V shed 10 bases and J shed 0 bases, with 13 bases lying between them. Here the CDR3 DNA reads TGTGCCACCGGGGCGGACCTTAGCAATCAGCCCCAGCATTTT. It specifies CATGADLSNQPQHF.

The chain has TRBV6-1 and TRBJ2-5; 12 positions agree with TRBD1. Trimming at V came to 7 bases and at J to 5 bases, leaving 5 bases not matched to a gene. The germline CDR1 and CDR2 sequences are MNHNS and SASEGT. This CDR3 is 14 amino acids long. The CDR3 loop is CASKKGQGAETQYF. CDR3 bases: TGTGCCAGCAAGAAGGGACAGGGGGCGGAGACCCAGTACTTC.

This chain connects TRBV6-2 or TRBV6-3 to TRBJ2-7; 8 nucleotides agree with TRBD2. Germline-derived CDR1 and CDR2 are MNHEY and SVGEGT. The trim removed 5 bases at V and 2 bases at J, leaving 2 bases unmatched. This CDR3 region has 13 residues. DNA for the CDR3: TGTGCCAGCAGTACTAGCGGCCCCTACGAGCAGTACTTC. Its protein is CASSTSGPYEQYF.